The 19 T cell receptor beta chains below all came from one sample that was sequenced in a study of blood T cell repertoires in COVID-19. Sequencing used immunoSEQ multiplex PCR; TCRdb keeps in-frame clones, though not all of them. The table lists over 200,000 clones, around nine tenths of them singletons. The sample was peripheral blood. The source of these receptors is a woman aged 55-69 years with acute or convalescent COVID-19.

The CDR3 protein is CASSLGGATNEKLFF. Here the CDR3 DNA reads TGTGCCAGCTCACTCGGGGGAGCAACTAATGAAAAACTGTTTTTT. The rearrangement joins TRBV18 to TRBJ1-4; D might be TRBD1 (5 bases). This CDR3 region has 15 residues. Trimming left V 4 bases short and J 0 bases short, with 9 bases between. Germline V gene data show CDR1 as KGHSH and CDR2 as LQKENI.

The CDR3: CASSGRLAETQYF. CDR3 coding DNA: TGTGCCAGCAGTGGTCGGCTAGCGGAGACCCAGTACTTC. This chain uses TRBV25-1 with TRBJ2-5; maybe TRBD2 (6 bases). Trimming took 4 bases from V and 5 from J, leaving 11 bases between them. Germline lookup yields CDR1 MGHDK and CDR2 SYGVNS. This CDR3 has 13 residues.

The rearrangement links TRBV30 to TRBJ2-3; 10 positions agree with TRBD1. CDR3 length equals 15 residues. Per germline, CDR1 GTSNPN and CDR2 SVGIG (reference sequence). V lost 2 bases to trimming and J lost 6 bases; unmatched junction nucleotides: 8. CDR3 residues: CAWSPGTGEVDTQYF. The CDR3 DNA sequence: TGTGCCTGGAGTCCCGGGACAGGGGAGGTGGATACGCAGTATTTT.

V gene TRBV28 combines with J gene TRBJ2-1; D gene uncertain. V was shortened by 2 bases and J by 9 bases, with 5 bases between the two germline ends. The CDR3 consists of 11 residues. Germline CDR1 and CDR2: MDHEN and SYDVKM. CDR3 DNA sequence: TGTGCCAGCAGTTTAAGCCGTGAGCAGTTCTTC. Translated: CASSLSREQFF.

J is TRBJ2-2 and V is TRBV9, with TRBD2 identical over 14 bases. Germline V CDR1 and CDR2: SGDLS, YYNGEE. The CDR3 spans 18 residues. V lost 4 bases, J lost 2 bases, and 7 bases stayed unmatched. The CDR3 DNA reads TGTGCCAGCAGCTCCTACGGGACTAGCGGGGGAAACACCGGGGAGCTGTTTTTT. It translates to CASSSYGTSGGNTGELFF.

The CDR3 sequence is CASSVDRGPYEQYF. The CDR3 coding sequence is TGTGCCAGTAGTGTGGACAGGGGACCTTACGAGCAGTACTTC. The chain recombines TRBV19 with TRBJ2-7, with TRBD1 identical over 9 bases. The germline gives CDR1 LNHDA, CDR2 SQIVND (reference sequence). The CDR3 runs to 14 residues. The V segment lost 5 bases and the J segment 4 bases; nucleotides outside the gene matches: 6.

This chain uses TRBV10-3 with TRBJ2-7, with 9 bases identical to TRBD1. CDR1 ENHRY and CDR2 SYGVKD come from the germline V gene. The CDR3 spans 13 residues. After removal of 8 bases from V and 3 bases from J, the junction contained 5 bases not matched to a gene. CDR3 region: CAIGETGGYEQYF. Here the CDR3 DNA reads TGTGCCATCGGGGAGACAGGGGGCTACGAGCAGTACTTC.

This chain joins TRBV19 and TRBJ2-5; 8 bases fit TRBD2. The CDR3 has 14 residues. Germline CDR1 is LNHDA and CDR2 is SQIVND (reference sequence). The trim removed 5 bases at V and 5 bases at J, leaving 7 bases unmatched. The CDR3 loop reads CASSPRGGEETQYF. The CDR3, as DNA: TGTGCCAGTAGTCCCCGGGGGGGTGAGGAGACCCAGTACTTC.

The chain carries TRBV4-3 and TRBJ2-3, with a tentative D call TRBD1 (6 bases). Between the trimmed V and J ends, which lost 0 bases and 1 base, there was a span of 14 bases. CDR1 LGHNA and CDR2 YSLEER come from the germline V gene. The CDR3 totals 17 residues. The CDR3 coding sequence is TGCGCCAGCAGCCAAGATAGGCAGGGGTGGGGCACAGATACGCAGTATTTT. Its protein product is CASSQDRQGWGTDTQYF.

This chain uses TRBV3-1 (or the pseudogene TRBV3-2) with TRBJ2-1; TRBD2 is a possible D gene (5 bases). The CDR3 is made up of 13 amino acids. The V gene's germline CDR1 is LGHDT and CDR2 YNNKEL (reference sequence). Trimming stripped 6 bases from V and 5 bases from J, with 11 bases between. Written as DNA, the CDR3 is TGTGCCAGCAGTTGGGAGTTCGACAATGAGCAGTTCTTC. Translated, it gives CASSWEFDNEQFF.

The V gene is TRBV18, the J gene TRBJ1-4, with D unresolved. Germline CDR1 reads KGHSH; CDR2 reads LQKENI. The CDR3 has 13 amino acids. The ends were cut back, 4 bases at V and 5 bases at J, with 8 bases in the middle. CDR3 bases: TGTGCCAGCTCACGGGCAGGCAATGAAAAACTGTTTTTT. Amino acid sequence: CASSRAGNEKLFF.

J is TRBJ1-4 and V is TRBV18, with D maybe TRBD1 (6 bases). The ends were cut back, 6 bases at V and 5 bases at J, with 16 bases in the middle. The CDR3 loop spans 15 amino acids. Germline values: CDR1 KGHSH, CDR2 LQKENI. The CDR3: CASSPPDSWNEKLFF. The CDR3 DNA reads TGTGCCAGCTCCCCTCCGGACAGCTGGAATGAAAAACTGTTTTTT.

The chain uses TRBV6-5 and TRBJ2-1, with 7 bases identical to TRBD1. This CDR3 is built from 15 residues. In germline, CDR1 is MNHEY, CDR2 SVGAGI. After removal of 7 bases from V and 1 base from J, the junction contained 7 bases not matched to a gene. The CDR3 DNA reads TGTGCCAGCATCCCGGGACAGAGATCCTACAATGAGCAGTTCTTC. It yields the protein CASIPGQRSYNEQFF.

The chain links TRBV6-5 to TRBJ2-3; TRBD2 matches 7 bases. V shed 8 bases, J shed 6 bases, and the junction held 5 bases outside the gene matches. CDR3 size: 12 residues. Germline-derived CDR1 and CDR2 are MNHEY and SVGAGI. This CDR3 is CASGLAADTQYF. In DNA form, the CDR3 reads TGTGCCAGCGGGCTAGCGGCGGATACGCAGTATTTT.

This sequence joins TRBV29-1 and TRBJ2-3, with D possibly TRBD1 on 5 matching bases. Germline V gives CDR1 SQVTM, CDR2 ANQGSEA. The V gene lost 6 bases and the J gene lost 7 bases, with 20 bases spanning the gap. The CDR3 has 14 residues. The CDR3 region has the DNA TGCAGCGTCGAGACAGCCCGAATCCCTTATACGCAGTATTTT. It is translated as CSVETARIPYTQYF.

The chain joins TRBV19 to TRBJ1-6, with D uncertain. The CDR3 is made up of 12 amino acids. V lost 8 bases and J 10 bases, leaving 12 bases between the germline ends. Germline loops: CDR1 LNHDA, CDR2 SQIVND (reference sequence). CDR3 region: CASGRRGSPLHF. CDR3 bases: TGTGCCAGTGGTCGCCGGGGATCACCCCTCCACTTT.

V is TRBV6-2 or TRBV6-3 and J is TRBJ1-5; D may be TRBD1 (5 bases). Germline V gene data show CDR1 as MNHEY and CDR2 as SVGEGT. The CDR3 loop spans 15 amino acids. Trimming took off 6 bases at V and 3 bases at J, with 15 bases between the two ends. CDR3 nucleotide sequence: TGTGCCAGCAGCCGGGCCCACAGGAACAATCAGCCCCAGCATTTT. It encodes CASSRAHRNNQPQHF.

The gene calls are TRBV9 and TRBJ2-2; TRBD2 agrees at 8 bases. V shed 3 bases and J 8 bases; nucleotides not matched to a gene: 12. CDR3 length: 16 residues. Germline assignment: CDR1 SGDLS and CDR2 YYNGEE. The CDR3 bases are TGTGCCAGCAGCGACCCCTCGGGAGGGATCGAAGGGGAGCTGTTTTTT. Residues: CASSDPSGGIEGELFF. The full variable domain, completed using reference TRBV9 and TRBJ2-2, is DSGVTQTPKHLITATGQRVTLRCSPRSGDLSVYWYQQSLDQGLQFLIQYYNGEERAKGNILERFSAQQFPDLHSELNLSSLELGDSALYFCASSDPSGGIEGELFFGEGSRLTVL.

The chain links TRBV4-3 to TRBJ2-1; TRBD2 matches at 7 bases. The CDR3 consists of 13 residues. Germline CDR1 is LGHNA and CDR2 is YSLEER. The V segment lost 2 bases and the J segment 10 bases; nucleotides outside the gene matches: 5. CDR3 DNA sequence: TGCGCCAGCAGCCAAAGCTCGGGAGGAGAGCAGTTCTTC. It yields the protein CASSQSSGGEQFF.